This TCR beta chain is from a study of a mutant IDH1 vaccine in newly diagnosed glioma. At the level of the study: Patients, over weeks 1, 3, 5, 7, 11, 15, 19 and 23, received a total of eight vaccinations.

Generated by immunoSEQ multiplex PCR, the TCRdb table keeps only in-frame clones and is missing some. This table has around 62,000 clones, 70% to 90% appearing once. Of note for this clone: Its antigen is unknown.

The time point: week 11, during vaccination. A 20-mer mutant IDH1 peptide at 300 ug was injected subcutaneously with topical imiquimod. The V gene's germline CDR1 is SGHTA and CDR2 FQGNSA. Trimming took 7 bases from V and 1 from J, leaving 14 bases between them. The CDR3 has 14 residues. The receptor was isolated from a man between 40 and 49 years old with glioma. The V call is TRBV7-2, the J call TRBJ2-7; D is possibly TRBD1 (6 bases). The sample consisted of PBMCs, taken from a glioma patient whose treatment included an IDH1 peptide vaccine. The CDR3 is CASTSPDRSYEQYF. CDR3 nucleotide sequence: TGTGCCAGCACCTCCCCGGACAGATCCTACGAGCAGTACTTC.